Shown below are 6 T cell receptor beta chains from a single sample sequenced in a study of shared clonotypes between healthy human individuals. TCRdb's table, derived via immunoSEQ multiplex PCR, lists solely in-frame clones and lacks some. This sample has approximately 1,500,000 clones; 98% occur once, and the top ten carry around 0.45%. The sample taken for sequencing was naive CD4+ T cells sorted from blood. Subset meaning: CD45RA+ positively selected. Every receptor here comes from a young man in good health.

This clone has more than one count but fewer than ten. Other nucleotide sequences from this sample produce the same CDR3. The rearrangement joins TRBV10-1 to TRBJ2-3, with a possible D match to TRBD2 (5 bases). Germline lookup yields CDR1 WNHNN and CDR2 SYGVQD (reference sequence). The V gene lost 0 bases and the J gene lost 4 bases, with 5 bases spanning the gap. CDR3 length equals 13 residues. The CDR3 spells CASSESGADTQYF. In DNA form, the CDR3 reads TGCGCCAGCAGTGAGTCCGGGGCAGATACGCAGTATTTT.

The chain employs TRBV28 and TRBJ2-3; 10 bases align to TRBD2. CDR1 is MDHEN and CDR2 is SYDVKM in the germline V gene. The length of the CDR3 is 15 residues. The trim removed 5 bases at V and 4 bases at J, leaving 6 bases unmatched. CDR3 sequence (DNA): TGTGCCAGCAGTCGGGCTAGCGGGAGTGCAGATACGCAGTATTTT. The encoded protein is CASSRASGSADTQYF.

The chain uses TRBV11-3 and TRBJ2-1; TRBD1 agrees at 11 bases. This CDR3 contains 17 residues. Trimming cost V 5 bases and J 1 base; bases outside gene matches: 7. Germline V lookup: CDR1 SGHNT, CDR2 YENEEA. The CDR3 spells CASSPEGTGGSYNEQFF. CDR3 DNA: TGTGCCAGCAGCCCAGAGGGGACAGGGGGTTCCTACAATGAGCAGTTCTTC.

V and J are TRBV11-3 and TRBJ2-5, with D tentatively TRBD2 (6 bases). The CDR3 is 13 amino acids. Germline V gives CDR1 SGHNT, CDR2 YENEEA. The V and J ends lost 4 bases and 2 bases respectively, with 8 bases between them. The CDR3: CASSWTIQETQYF. Written as DNA, the CDR3 is TGTGCCAGCAGCTGGACTATACAAGAGACCCAGTACTTC.

This chain joins TRBV15 and TRBJ2-1, with 9 bases that match TRBD2. The CDR3 is made up of 17 amino acids. Per the germline V gene, CDR1 is LNHNV and CDR2 is YYDKDF (reference sequence). With 0 bases clipped from V and 2 bases from J, the junction kept 5 bases outside the gene matches. DNA for the CDR3: TGTGCCACCAGCAGAGATACAGCGGGAGGTGCCTACAATGAGCAGTTCTTC. Residues: CATSRDTAGGAYNEQFF.

The chain has TRBV10-3 and TRBJ2-7, with D unclear. The length of the CDR3 is 12 residues. Germline CDR1 is ENHRY and CDR2 is SYGVKD. V was trimmed by 5 bases and J by 4 bases, leaving 9 bases between them. The CDR3 sequence: CAISSGVYEQYF. CDR3 DNA sequence: TGTGCCATCAGTTCTGGGGTTTACGAGCAGTACTTC.